This T cell receptor beta chain was recorded in a study of blood T cell repertoires in COVID-19. Whole-study context: Collection of acute and convalescent COVID-19 samples took place in the United States, Italy and Spain. T cells, B-cell-depleted T cells, or PBMCs provided the cDNA or gDNA that served as material.

V was pared by 6 bases and J by 7 bases, with 3 bases of the junction left unmatched. Germline CDR1 reads MGHDK; CDR2 reads SYGVNS. This CDR3 region has 13 residues. Authors' processing steps: By means of reference gene primer amplification, nucleated cell counts were estimated. Libraries were prepared by immunoSEQ multiplex PCR; TCRdb keeps only in-frame clonotypes and omits some of them. V and J calls and clone size are as listed in that table; D and trimming were resolved from the DNA. The sample has around 140,000 clones, around 81% seen once. The rearrangement links TRBV25-1 to TRBJ1-6, with 7 bases that match TRBD1. The sequencing input was peripheral blood. The source is a human donor in a cohort sampled during active COVID-19. DNA of the CDR3: TGTGCCAGCAGGGACAGGCAGAATTCACCCCTCCACTTT. Its translation: CASRDRQNSPLHF.